The clone carrying this T cell receptor (beta chain) was found once. As yet, its antigen is unknown. CDR3 size: 17 residues. Germline CDR1 MGHRA, CDR2 YSYEKL. V was shortened by 0 bases and J by 7 bases, with 16 bases between the two germline ends. This sample is drawn from a study of identical twins. Addition of a universal primer site occurred through template switching, and cDNA carried unique molecular identifiers. TCRdb redid the calling of the 5' RACE reads with MiXCR, one entry per CDR3 protein. The sample has roughly 1.6 million distinct CDR3 sequences, less than 40% seen once; the top ten hold approximately 0.29%. Study results and limitations: The conclusions drew on cross-sectional statistical analysis instead of tracking the same donors.

V is TRBV4-1 and J is TRBJ1-6; perhaps TRBD1 as D (6 bases). The sequencing input was cord blood. The receptor's source is a newborn girl in good health. Written as DNA, the CDR3 is TGCGCCAGCAGCCAAGATTCCCTACAGGGAGACAATTCACCCCTCCACTTT. It specifies CASSQDSLQGDNSPLHF.